These T cell receptor beta chains were read from a single sample in a study of cytomegalovirus exposure and HLA in healthy donors. TCRdb's copy holds only in-frame clones and misses some; the assay was immunoSEQ multiplex PCR. In the table there are 150,000 to 200,000 clones, about 80% of which are singletons. The sample was PBMCs. These receptor sequences come from a man aged 30 to 45 in good health and CMV-seropositive. The CDR3 runs from the conserved cysteine through the conserved F or W. Each record gives: CDR3 length, D gene, clone size, V gene, J gene, CDR3 DNA, CDR3 protein. A D gene is named only where the DNA matches it firmly. Clone size is stated in some rows and not others, as once, few, many or a class when expanded.

>13|-|once|TRBV5-1|TRBJ1-2
TGCGCCAGCAGCGCTACAGGGTTGTATGGCTACACCTTC
CASSATGLYGYTF
>11|-|-|TRBV2|TRBJ2-7
TGTGCCAGCGGAATTTCGGAGGAGCAGTACTTC
CASGISEEQYF
>13|-|-|TRBV11-3|TRBJ1-1
TGTGCCAGCAGCTTAGGGCCAGGCACTGAAGCTTTCTTT
CASSLGPGTEAFF
>14|-|few|TRBV5-4|TRBJ2-2
TGTGCCAGCAGCTTGGCCAGGGGGGCCGGGGAGCTGTTTTTT
CASSLARGAGELFF
>15|TRBD1|-|TRBV15|TRBJ2-7
TGTGCCACCAGCAGAGGGACAGGGGGGCGCTACGAGCAGTACTTC
CATSRGTGGRYEQYF
>17|TRBD1|-|TRBV28|TRBJ1-5
TGTGCCAGCAGTCTTTTGTCCATAGGACAGGCCTTGCAGCCCCAGCATTTT
CASSLLSIGQALQPQHF
>13|-|-|TRBV10-1|TRBJ2-3
TGCGCCAGCAGTAGGACAGAGGCAGATACGCAGTATTTT
CASSRTEADTQYF
>11|-|-|TRBV4-1|TRBJ2-1
TGCGCCAGCAGCTTCGGGACTCAGCAGTTCTTC
CASSFGTQQFF
>14|-|few|TRBV4-2|TRBJ1-1
TGTGCCAGCAGCCAAGAGGGTAGGGGCCCTGAAGCTTTCTTT
CASSQEGRGPEAFF
>15|TRBD1|-|TRBV4-3|TRBJ2-7
TGCGCCAGCAGCCAGGGACAGGGGGAATCTTACGAGCAGTACTTC
CASSQGQGESYEQYF
>16|-|-|TRBV4-2|TRBJ1-2
TGTGCCAGCAGCCAAGGGGCAAGGGACTCTAACTATGGCTACACCTTC
CASSQGARDSNYGYTF
>15|TRBD2|-|TRBV11-3|TRBJ2-1
TGTGCCAGCAGCCAGTGGACTAGCGGGACCAATGAGCAGTTCTTC
CASSQWTSGTNEQFF
>15|-|-|TRBV19|TRBJ1-4
TGTGCCAGTAGTTCGTCCGGGACAACTAATGAAAAACTGTTTTTT
CASSSSGTTNEKLFF
>12|-|-|TRBV6-6|TRBJ2-1
TGTGCCAGCAGTTACGGCGGGACCGAGCAGTTCTTC
CASSYGGTEQFF
>15|TRBD1|-|TRBV7-2|TRBJ2-3
TGTGCCAGCAGCCCTGACAGGGTGCGCACAGATACGCAGTATTTT
CASSPDRVRTDTQYF
>14|-|-|TRBV6-4|TRBJ2-2
TGTGCCAGCTCGGGGGATCTAAACACCGGGGAGCTGTTTTTT
CASSGDLNTGELFF
>13|-|-|TRBV27|TRBJ2-3
TGTGCCAGCAGTCTCGACAGAACAGATACGCAGTATTTT
CASSLDRTDTQYF
>14|-|-|TRBV4-2|TRBJ2-7
TGTGCCAGCAGCCGACCACAGATGACCTACGAGCAGTACTTC
CASSRPQMTYEQYF
>14|TRBD1|-|TRBV6-6|TRBJ2-2
TGTGCCAGCAGGGACAGGGGGGACACTGGGGAGCTGTTTTTT
CASRDRGDTGELFF
>13|-|-|TRBV10-2|TRBJ2-7
TGCGCCAGCAGCGGGGGGCCGAGCTACGAGCAGTACTTC
CASSGGPSYEQYF
>15|TRBD2|once|TRBV2|TRBJ2-5
TGTGCCAGCAGTGAATCCGGGGGGAACGAAGAGACCCAGTACTTC
CASSESGGNEETQYF
>16|TRBD1|-|TRBV5-4|TRBJ1-2
TGTGCCAGCAGCTTGGCACAGGGGCTGCAGGGCGGTGGCTACACCTTC
CASSLAQGLQGGGYTF
>15|TRBD1|-|TRBV4-1|TRBJ2-1
TGCGCCAGCAGCCAGGACAGGAGCTCCTACAATGAGCAGTTCTTC
CASSQDRSSYNEQFF
>15|TRBD2|once|TRBV6-4|TRBJ2-3
TGTGCCAGCAGTCTAGCGGGAGAGGGCACAGATACGCAGTATTTT
CASSLAGEGTDTQYF
>17|TRBD2|-|TRBV14|TRBJ2-3
TGTGCCAGCAGCCAGGGGACTAGCGGGTATAATACAGATACGCAGTATTTT
CASSQGTSGYNTDTQYF
>19|TRBD2|-|TRBV14|TRBJ2-1
TGTGCCAGCAGCCAAGATCAACTAGCGGGGTACGTCCTAGGGGATGAGCAGTTCTTC
CASSQDQLAGYVLGDEQFF
>13|-|-|TRBV28|TRBJ2-7
TGTGCCAGCAGTTCGACAGGTTCCTACGAGCAGTACTTC
CASSSTGSYEQYF
>17|TRBD1|-|TRBV12-5|TRBJ2-3
TGTGCTAGTGGTTTGGTATCTGGGACAGGGCGCACAGATACGCAGTATTTT
CASGLVSGTGRTDTQYF
>14|-|-|TRBV4-2|TRBJ2-1
TGTGCCAGCAGCCAAGTACAGGGTCTCAATGAGCAGTTCTTC
CASSQVQGLNEQFF
>15|TRBD1|-|TRBV14|TRBJ1-1
TGTGCCAGCAGCCTTCAGGGGGCGGTCGGCACTGAAGCTTTCTTT
CASSLQGAVGTEAFF
>12|TRBD1|-|TRBV2|TRBJ2-5
TGTGCCAGCAAGGGGGCGGGAGAGACCCAGTACTTC
CASKGAGETQYF
>15|TRBD2|-|TRBV6-1|TRBJ2-1
TGTGCCAGCCGGGATCCGGGACTAGACGACAATGAGCAGTTCTTC
CASRDPGLDDNEQFF
>16|TRBD2|-|TRBV5-1|TRBJ2-7
TGCGCCAGCAGCTTGGGGTACGGGGGGGAGTTCTACGAGCAGTACTTC
CASSLGYGGEFYEQYF
>18|TRBD2|-|TRBV5-1|TRBJ2-5
TGCGCCAGCAGCTTGGGTTCTAGCGGGAGGGCCCAACAAGAGACCCAGTACTTC
CASSLGSSGRAQQETQYF
>16|-|-|TRBV7-2|TRBJ1-5
TGTGCCAGCAGCTTAGTATCCGGTTATAGCAATCAGCCCCAGCATTTT
CASSLVSGYSNQPQHF